The next 20 T cell receptor beta chains were all read from a single sample in a study of neurological immune-mediated disorders. TCRdb itself ran the 5' RACE reads through MiXCR, one entry per CDR3 protein. The repertoire holds about 40,000 distinct CDR3 sequences, with around 14% as singletons. Material for sequencing was PBMCs. Receptors originate from a woman aged 45-65 years with HTLV-1-associated myelopathy (HAM/TSP).

This clonotype was seen many times. The chain has TRBV20-1 and TRBJ2-1; TRBD2 might be the D (7 bases). Germline V gene data show CDR1 as DFQATT and CDR2 as SNEGSKA (reference sequence). This CDR3 has 15 amino acids. The ends were cut back, 3 bases at V and 4 bases at J, with 16 bases in the middle. Here the CDR3 DNA reads TGCAGTGCTAGCGGGCCGGGGGGCCCATACAATGAGCAGTTCTTC. This codes for CSASGPGGPYNEQFF.

This clonotype was seen repeatedly, ten times or more. The gene calls are TRBV7-3 and TRBJ2-1; 11 bases fit TRBD2. Per the germline V gene, CDR1 is SGHTA and CDR2 is FQGTGA. Trimming cost V 0 bases and J 9 bases; bases outside gene matches: 10. CDR3 size: 17 residues. The DNA for the CDR3 is TGTGCCAGCAGCTTAACCGGGGGTAGCGGGGGGGCTTCTGAGCAGTTCTTC. Translation: CASSLTGGSGGASEQFF.

This clonotype was found many times. The junction departs from germline at one end; a sequencing error may be responsible. The chain couples TRBV7-7 to TRBJ2-1; a possible D gene is TRBD1 (5 bases). Germline CDR1 reads SSHAT; CDR2 reads FNYEAQ (reference sequence). This CDR3 region has 17 residues. The CDR3 loop is CASSLGVGVDSYNEQFF. In nucleotides, the CDR3 is TGTGCTAGCAGCTTAGGTGTAGGGGTCGACAGTTACAATGAGCAGTTCTTC.

This clonotype was picked up many times. The rearrangement uses TRBV10-2 and TRBJ2-5; D is ambiguous. There are 12 residues in the CDR3. CDR1 is WSHSY and CDR2 is SAAADI in the germline V gene. V was trimmed by 4 bases and J by 6 bases, leaving 9 bases between them. This chain's CDR3 is CASSVDTKTQYF. The CDR3 region has the DNA TGCGCCAGCAGTGTCGACACGAAGACCCAGTACTTC.

This clonotype was seen repeatedly, ten times or more. CDR3 DNA: TGTGAGGCTGGGCAGGTGAACACTGAAGCTTTCTTT. Residues: CEAGQVNTEAFF. The chain uses TRBV7-9 and TRBJ1-1, with D uncertain. The CDR3 is made up of 12 amino acids. Germline-derived CDR1 and CDR2 are SEHNR and FQNEAQ (reference sequence).

The sample holds many counts of this clonotype. The chain has TRBV25-1 and TRBJ2-7; TRBD1 agrees at 11 bases. This CDR3 is 13 amino acids long. V shed 4 bases and J 4 bases; nucleotides not matched to a gene: 0. Germline assignment: CDR1 MGHDK and CDR2 SYGVNS. CDR3 bases: TGTGCCAGCAGTGGGGACAGGGGGTACGAGCAGTACTTC. Translation: CASSGDRGYEQYF.

The sample holds many counts of this clonotype. The chain combines TRBV5-1 with TRBJ2-1; D is possibly TRBD1 or TRBD2 (5 bases each). The CDR3 covers 12 residues. The V end was cut by 3 bases, the J end by 9 bases, with 10 bases between. CDR1 SGHRS and CDR2 YFSETQ come from the germline V gene. CDR3 amino acids: CASSWGRTEQFF. CDR3 DNA: TGCGCCAGCAGCTGGGGACGTACTGAGCAGTTCTTC.

This clonotype showed up many times. The chain is built from TRBV7-8 and TRBJ2-2; 9 bases fit TRBD1. Germline-derived CDR1 and CDR2 are SGHVS and FQNEAQ. With V trimmed by 5 bases and J by 5 bases, 3 bases remained unmatched. This CDR3 has 14 amino acids. CDR3 sequence (DNA): TGTGCCAGCAGCCGGGACAGGGCAACCGGGGAGCTGTTTTTT. Its protein product is CASSRDRATGELFF.

Notes on this clonotype: A read error may produce the germline difference seen at one junction end. The DNA for the CDR3 is TGTACCAGCAGACCCATCGGGACAGCTTCATCCTACGAGCAGTACTTC. Translating it yields CTSRPIGTASSYEQYF. J is TRBJ2-7 and V is TRBV6-2 or TRBV6-3, with TRBD1 matching over 7 bases. Germline values: CDR1 MNHEY, CDR2 SVGEGT. The CDR3 has 16 amino acids.

This clonotype was seen ten or more times. The V and J genes are TRBV5-1 and TRBJ2-1; 14 bases are shared with TRBD2. Looked up from germline, CDR1 is SGHRS and CDR2 is YFSETQ. The CDR3 contains 16 residues. After removal of 4 bases from V and 4 bases from J, the junction contained 4 bases not matched to a gene. CDR3 residues: CASSVRTSGGYNEQFF. The CDR3 DNA sequence: TGCGCCAGCAGCGTCAGGACTAGCGGGGGGTACAATGAGCAGTTCTTC.

This clonotype was seen ten or more times. The chain uses TRBV7-2 and TRBJ1-1, with D perhaps matching TRBD1 (6 bases). Germline CDR1 SGHTA, CDR2 FQGNSA. The CDR3 covers 16 residues. V was shortened by 5 bases and J by 4 bases, with 20 bases between the two germline ends. As DNA, the CDR3 is TGTGCCAGCAGCCCAAGACACGGACAGTTGTTCACTGAAGCTTTCTTT. Translating gives CASSPRHGQLFTEAFF.

Turning to this clonotype: Just one base apart from a much larger clone, this may be a read error. This sequence joins TRBV20-1 and TRBJ1-6; no reliable D call. V was trimmed by 6 bases and J by 14 bases, leaving 20 bases between them. In germline, CDR1 is DFQATT, CDR2 SNEGSKA (reference sequence). CDR3 length: 13 residues. The CDR3 reads CSARGPDASALHF. Written as DNA, the CDR3 is TGCAGTGCCCGAGGCCCTGACGCCTCCGCCCTCCACTTT.

This clonotype was counted many times. This sequence joins TRBV29-1 and TRBJ1-1; D remains ambiguous. V was trimmed by 2 bases and J by 5 bases, leaving 12 bases between them. The germline CDR1 and CDR2 sequences are SQVTM and ANQGSEA. The CDR3 runs 13 residues. CDR3 amino acids: CSVENSVGTEAFF. CDR3 DNA sequence: TGCAGCGTTGAAAATTCAGTTGGGACTGAAGCTTTCTTT.

This clonotype was counted a few times. V usage is TRBV24-1 and J usage is TRBJ1-6; TRBD1 agrees at 7 bases. There are 16 residues in the CDR3. The germline V gene has CDR1 KGHDR and CDR2 SFDVKD. The V gene end was trimmed by 7 bases and the J gene end by 9 bases; junction bases not matched to a gene: 14. CDR3 residues: CATSLPRQGTGSPLHF. CDR3 sequence (DNA): TGTGCCACCAGCCTCCCTCGACAGGGTACAGGTTCACCCCTCCACTTT.

This clonotype appeared many times. The chain combines TRBV19 with TRBJ1-1; D possibly corresponds to TRBD1 (5 bases). The CDR3 covers 16 residues. Germline CDR1 is LNHDA and CDR2 is SQIVND (reference sequence). Trimming removed 4 bases from V and 1 base from J, with 16 bases in between. CDR3 nucleotides: TGTGCCAGTAGTAAGGCCTACCTCGGACAGAACACTGAAGCTTTCTTT. Its protein product is CASSKAYLGQNTEAFF.

This clonotype was detected ten times or more. The chain links TRBV20-1 to TRBJ2-7, with 11 bases that match TRBD2. Germline V CDR1 and CDR2: DFQATT, SNEGSKA (reference sequence). CDR3 length: 16 amino acids. Trimming took 0 bases from V and 6 from J; bases not matched to a gene: 10. The CDR3 nucleotides read TGCAGTGCTAGAGATGCGGGTAGCGGGGGGGCCTCCGAGCAGTACTTC. Its translation: CSARDAGSGGASEQYF.

V and J are TRBV18 and TRBJ2-3; weak D call: TRBD2 (5 bases). Trimming took off 0 bases at V and 7 bases at J, with 14 bases between the two ends. This CDR3 has 15 amino acids. CDR1 is KGHSH, CDR2 LQKENI, per germline. DNA for the CDR3: TGTGCCAGCTCACCACCGTCGGGGTACGGATATACGCAGTATTTT. Its protein product is CASSPPSGYGYTQYF.

To note about this clonotype: One base away lies a much larger clone, so this may be a sequencing read error. For the CDR3, the DNA is TGTGCCATCAGTGAGTCGGACAGGGGAGACACTGAAGCTTTCTTT. This codes for CAISESDRGDTEAFF. The rearrangement uses TRBV10-3 and TRBJ1-1, with 9 bases identical to TRBD1. Per germline, CDR1 ENHRY and CDR2 SYGVKD. The CDR3 spans 15 residues. V dropped 0 bases and J dropped 3; count of bases not matched to a gene: 2.

This clonotype was seen ten or more times. The chain has TRBV12-3 or TRBV12-4 and TRBJ2-3, with 7 bases aligning to TRBD2. The CDR3 is made up of 16 amino acids. J was trimmed by 1 base and V by 5 bases; bases with no gene match: 9. Written as DNA, the CDR3 is TGTGCCAGCAGTCCCTATAGAGCGGGGCGCACAGATACGCAGTATTTT. Translation gives CASSPYRAGRTDTQYF.

There are many counts of this clonotype. The CDR3 spells CASSQRRRVATDTQYF. The CDR3 DNA reads TGTGCCAGCAGCCAACGTCGCCGGGTAGCCACAGATACGCAGTATTTT. The V and J genes are TRBV7-2 and TRBJ2-3; D remains ambiguous. Trimming took off 5 bases at V and 2 bases at J, with 17 bases between the two ends. The CDR3 covers 16 residues. Per germline, CDR1 SGHTA and CDR2 FQGNSA.